Shown below are 18 T cell receptor beta chains from a single sample sequenced in a study of PD-1 blockade in classical Hodgkin lymphoma (dated by TCRdb to 2020 to 2022). The time point label corresponds to: newly diagnosed, previously untreated cHL patient sample. The library was built by means of the immunoSEQ multiplex PCR assay. TCRdb carries this immuneACCESS record with in-frame sequences only. Its versions omit some clonotypes, under half of them owing to an unresolved V gene in the studies checked, with the rest unexplained. The sample yields 15,000 to 20,000 clones; approximately 90% were counted once. 6.9% of the sample rests with the top ten. The sample was peripheral blood mononuclear cells (PBMCs). The receptor set was obtained from a human donor with classical Hodgkin lymphoma.

This rearrangement joins TRBV25-1 to TRBJ1-1; 9 bases agree with TRBD1. The CDR3 totals 15 residues. Per germline, CDR1 MGHDK and CDR2 SYGVNS. V lost 7 bases, J lost 7 bases, and 13 bases stayed unmatched. The CDR3 region is CASTNPRTGANEAFF. Here the CDR3 DNA reads TGTGCCAGCACCAACCCCCGGACAGGGGCGAATGAAGCTTTCTTT.

V gene TRBV5-4 combines with J gene TRBJ2-1; a weak D match, TRBD2 (6 bases). The V gene lost 4 bases and the J gene lost 0 bases, with 11 bases spanning the gap. Germline V gives CDR1 SGHNT, CDR2 YYREEE (reference sequence). The CDR3 has 15 residues. The CDR3 DNA is TGTGCCAGCAGCAAGGACTATGACTCCTACAATGAGCAGTTCTTC. It is translated as CASSKDYDSYNEQFF.

This clone was seen a single time. The rearrangement links TRBV7-9 to TRBJ1-3; TRBD1 is a possible D gene (5 bases). V was trimmed by 1 base and J by 7 bases, leaving 14 bases between them. Germline V CDR1 and CDR2: SEHNR, FQNEAQ (reference sequence). This CDR3 has 15 amino acids. The CDR3 coding sequence is TGTGCCAGCAGCTTAGAAGAGTCCAGGGCGAACACCATATATTTT. The encoded protein is CASSLEESRANTIYF.

The V call is TRBV7-9, the J call TRBJ1-2; possibly TRBD1 for D (6 bases). V lost 3 bases and J 5 bases, leaving 16 bases between the germline ends. The CDR3 spans 15 residues. CDR1 SEHNR and CDR2 FQNEAQ come from the germline V gene (reference sequence). The CDR3 protein is CASSFPLGQKYGYTF. The CDR3 region has the DNA TGTGCCAGCAGCTTCCCACTCGGACAGAAATATGGCTACACCTTC.

The chain's CDR3 is CAISDKGNSPLHF. The CDR3 nucleotides are TGTGCCATCAGTGACAAGGGTAATTCACCCCTCCACTTT. J is TRBJ1-6 and V is TRBV10-3; D remains unclear. The CDR3 extends over 13 amino acids. V was shortened by 3 bases and J by 6 bases, with 6 bases between the two germline ends. Germline V gene sequence: CDR1 ENHRY, CDR2 SYGVKD.

The rearrangement uses TRBV25-1 and TRBJ2-7, with 8 bases fitting TRBD2. The CDR3 spans 14 residues. CDR1 and CDR2 from the germline V gene are MGHDK and SYGVNS. V was pared by 5 bases and J by 4 bases, with 7 bases of the junction left unmatched. This chain's CDR3 is CASSSTSGTYEQYF. CDR3 in DNA: TGTGCCAGCAGTAGCACTAGCGGTACTTACGAGCAGTACTTC.

V gene TRBV15 combines with J gene TRBJ1-1; maybe TRBD1 (5 bases). The CDR3 runs 16 residues. The germline V gene encodes CDR1 LNHNV and CDR2 YYDKDF (reference sequence). V dropped 4 bases and J dropped 1 base, with 16 bases sitting between them. The CDR3 nucleotides are TGTGCCACCAGCATGATTTCGGGGGTACCGAACACTGAAGCTTTCTTT. The encoded protein is CATSMISGVPNTEAFF.

V gene TRBV12-5 combines with J gene TRBJ1-1; D perhaps matches TRBD1 (6 bases). This CDR3 comprises 15 residues. Germline loops: CDR1 LGHNT, CDR2 FRNRAP. V lost 0 bases, J lost 5 bases, and 13 bases lay in between. Here the CDR3 DNA reads TGTGCTAGTGGTTTGGTGTCAGGGGTTCGGACTGAAGCTTTCTTT. This translates into CASGLVSGVRTEAFF.

CDR3: CASTESRNTGELFF. Written as DNA, the CDR3 is TGTGCCAGCACCGAAAGTCGAAACACCGGGGAGCTGTTTTTT. The chain carries TRBV25-1 and TRBJ2-2; D gene uncertain. Germline CDR1 is MGHDK and CDR2 is SYGVNS. CDR3 size: 14 residues. V was trimmed by 7 bases and J by 2 bases, leaving 11 bases between them.

The chain uses TRBV5-8 and TRBJ2-3; D perhaps matches TRBD2 (7 bases). Germline values: CDR1 SGHTS, CDR2 YDEGEE. The CDR3 spans 19 residues. V lost 1 base and J lost 1, with 22 bases in between. The CDR3: CASSLWGRGIGPGTDTQYF. For the CDR3, the DNA is TGTGCCAGCAGCTTGTGGGGGCGGGGGATTGGTCCCGGCACAGATACGCAGTATTTT.

V is TRBV25-1 and J is TRBJ2-7, with D unclear. V lost 8 bases to trimming and J lost 6 bases, with 11 bases between them. The CDR3 consists of 11 residues. Germline values: CDR1 MGHDK, CDR2 SYGVNS. The CDR3 loop is CASGLGFEQYF. In DNA form, the CDR3 reads TGTGCCAGCGGTTTGGGGTTCGAGCAGTACTTC.

V gene TRBV5-1 combines with J gene TRBJ2-3, with D maybe TRBD1 (6 bases). The CDR3 extends over 14 amino acids. V shed 4 bases and J shed 0 bases, with 9 bases lying between them. Germline V gene data show CDR1 as SGHRS and CDR2 as YFSETQ. CDR3: CASSVGQSTDTQYF. The CDR3 nucleotides read TGCGCCAGCAGCGTGGGACAAAGCACAGATACGCAGTATTTT.

This chain joins TRBV19 and TRBJ2-1, with 13 positions matching TRBD2. Per the germline V gene, CDR1 is LNHDA and CDR2 is SQIVND (reference sequence). The CDR3 is made up of 15 amino acids. The junction had 4 bases not matched to a gene; V was cut back by 7 bases and J by 4 bases. The CDR3 DNA reads TGTGCCAGTAATCAACTAGCGGGAGGGTACAATGAGCAGTTCTTC. It specifies CASNQLAGGYNEQFF.

This sequence joins TRBV9 and TRBJ1-2; no reliable D call. With 4 bases removed from V and 8 bases from J, the gap between germline ends came to 12 bases. Looked up from germline, CDR1 is SGDLS and CDR2 is YYNGEE. The CDR3 is made up of 12 amino acids. The CDR3 sequence: CASSREVGGYTF. DNA for the CDR3: TGTGCCAGCAGCCGCGAGGTGGGGGGCTACACCTTC.

The chain employs TRBV5-4 and TRBJ2-3; D call uncertain. Germline CDR1 SGHNT, CDR2 YYREEE (reference sequence). This CDR3 has 13 residues. V lost 6 bases and J lost 2, with 10 bases in between. CDR3 bases: TGTGCCAGCACCATACCGTACACAGATACGCAGTATTTT. Translated: CASTIPYTDTQYF. Full variable domain (remainder filled in from reference TRBV5-4 and TRBJ2-3): ETGVTQSPTHLIKTRGQQVTLRCSSQSGHNTVSWYQQALGQGPQFIFQYYREEENGRGNFPPRFSGLQFPNYSSELNVNALELDDSALYLCASTIPYTDTQYFGPGTRLTVL.

The V call is TRBV25-1, the J call TRBJ2-3; D might be TRBD2 (7 bases). The V and J ends lost 7 bases and 0 bases respectively, with 14 bases between them. Germline CDR1 is MGHDK and CDR2 is SYGVNS. The CDR3 contains 15 residues. The CDR3 DNA follows: TGTGCCAGCACCCCGGGGGGCGGTAGCACAGATACGCAGTATTTT. Encoded protein: CASTPGGGSTDTQYF.

The genes are TRBV9 and TRBJ1-3; D gene ambiguous. This CDR3 contains 14 residues. V lost 0 bases and J 6 bases, leaving 10 bases between the germline ends. Germline V gene sequence: CDR1 SGDLS, CDR2 YYNGEE. CDR3 region: CASSVDESANTIYF. As DNA, the CDR3 is TGTGCCAGCAGCGTAGACGAGTCAGCAAACACCATATATTTT.

A single count supports this clone. The rearrangement joins TRBV5-1 to TRBJ2-3; TRBD1 might be the D (5 bases). CDR3 length equals 15 residues. Germline V gives CDR1 SGHRS, CDR2 YFSETQ. V shed 6 bases and J shed 4 bases, with 18 bases lying between them. The CDR3 sequence is CASTNIRQNPDTQYF. For the CDR3, the DNA is TGCGCCAGCACCAACATAAGACAGAACCCAGATACGCAGTATTTT.